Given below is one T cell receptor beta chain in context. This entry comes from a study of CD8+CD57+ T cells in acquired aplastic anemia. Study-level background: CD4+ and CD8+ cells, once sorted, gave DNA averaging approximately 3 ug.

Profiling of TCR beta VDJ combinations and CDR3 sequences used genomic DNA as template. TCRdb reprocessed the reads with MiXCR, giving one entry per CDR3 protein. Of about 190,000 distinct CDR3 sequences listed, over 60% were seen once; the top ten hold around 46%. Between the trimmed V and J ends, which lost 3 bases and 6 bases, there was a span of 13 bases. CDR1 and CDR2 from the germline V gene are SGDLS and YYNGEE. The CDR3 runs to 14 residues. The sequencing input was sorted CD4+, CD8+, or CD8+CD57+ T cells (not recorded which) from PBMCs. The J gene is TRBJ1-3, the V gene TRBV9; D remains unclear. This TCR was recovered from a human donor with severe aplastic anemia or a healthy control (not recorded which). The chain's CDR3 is CASSAFPNENTIYF. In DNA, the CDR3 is TGTGCCAGCAGCGCTTTCCCTAACGAAAACACCATATATTTT.